This is a list of T cell receptor beta chains from one sample in a study of OX40 agonist ivuxolimab in advanced cancers. Sequencing was performed with immunoSEQ multiplex PCR; in TCRdb, only in-frame clones are kept and a portion is missing. The table has 10,000 to 15,000 clones, just under 90% seen once. The sample was CD4+ or CD8+ T cells sorted from blood, taken in a trial of the OX40 agonist ivuxolimab. These receptors were obtained from an adult with an advanced solid tumor such as melanoma, head and neck, liver or kidney cancer. Both conserved end residues are part of each CDR3. D genes are given only for firm matches. Expanded clones are given a class, and other clones once, few, many or no size at all.

clone_size: .; d_call: .; v_call: TRBV7-8; j_call: TRBJ2-5; cdr3_nt: TGTGCCAGCAGCGCTCCCGAAGGGGTGGAGACCCAGTACTTC; cdr3_aa: CASSAPEGVETQYF
clone_size: once; d_call: .; v_call: TRBV27; j_call: TRBJ2-1; cdr3_nt: TGTGCCAGCAGTACCACCGGTTGGGGGAGCAATGAGCAGTTCTTC; cdr3_aa: CASSTTGWGSNEQFF
clone_size: .; d_call: .; v_call: TRBV6-5; j_call: TRBJ2-7; cdr3_nt: TGTGCCAGCAGTTCAACAGGGTCCGAGCAGTACTTC; cdr3_aa: CASSSTGSEQYF
clone_size: .; d_call: TRBD2; v_call: TRBV5-4; j_call: TRBJ2-3; cdr3_nt: TGTGCCAGCAGGCCGGGGGGGGGCACAGATACGCAGTATTTT; cdr3_aa: CASRPGGGTDTQYF
clone_size: .; d_call: .; v_call: TRBV6-1; j_call: TRBJ1-3; cdr3_nt: TGTGCCAGCAGTAAAAACAGCCCTGGAAACACCATATATTTT; cdr3_aa: CASSKNSPGNTIYF
clone_size: .; d_call: TRBD2; v_call: TRBV19; j_call: TRBJ2-3; cdr3_nt: TGTGCCAGTAGCTTTCTAGCGGGAGCCGCAGATACGCAGTATTTT; cdr3_aa: CASSFLAGAADTQYF
clone_size: .; d_call: TRBD2; v_call: TRBV27; j_call: TRBJ2-3; cdr3_nt: TGTGCCAGCAGTTTAGCGGGAGACCTCACAGATACGCAGTATTTT; cdr3_aa: CASSLAGDLTDTQYF
clone_size: .; d_call: TRBD2; v_call: TRBV7-2; j_call: TRBJ2-1; cdr3_nt: TGTGCCAGCAGTGACCAGCGGGGGTACAATGAGCAGTTCTTC; cdr3_aa: CASSDQRGYNEQFF
clone_size: .; d_call: .; v_call: TRBV7-9; j_call: TRBJ2-7; cdr3_nt: TGTGCCAGCAGTCCGACAGGATTAATCTACGAGCAGTACTTC; cdr3_aa: CASSPTGLIYEQYF
clone_size: once; d_call: .; v_call: TRBV21-1; j_call: TRBJ1-5; cdr3_nt: TGTGCCAGCAGCTCCCCTCTCCGGGACAGGGTCAATCAGCCCCAGCATTTT; cdr3_aa: CASSSPLRDRVNQPQHF
clone_size: .; d_call: .; v_call: TRBV19; j_call: TRBJ1-4; cdr3_nt: TGTGCCAGTAAAGAAGGGCTCGCGTTGGCTAATGAAAAACTGTTTTTT; cdr3_aa: CASKEGLALANEKLFF
clone_size: .; d_call: .; v_call: TRBV18; j_call: TRBJ2-5; cdr3_nt: TGTGCCAGCTCGCCGGTTTATGGACAAGAGACCCAGTACTTC; cdr3_aa: CASSPVYGQETQYF
clone_size: .; d_call: TRBD2; v_call: TRBV13; j_call: TRBJ2-1; cdr3_nt: TGTGCCAGCAGTGACCAGCGGGGGTACAATGAGCAGTTCTTC; cdr3_aa: CASSDQRGYNEQFF
clone_size: .; d_call: .; v_call: TRBV11-3; j_call: TRBJ2-4; cdr3_nt: TGTGCCAGCAGCTTAAGGACTGGGGGGGCCAAAAACATTCAGTACTTC; cdr3_aa: CASSLRTGGAKNIQYF
clone_size: .; d_call: .; v_call: TRBV6-5; j_call: TRBJ2-1; cdr3_nt: TGTGCCAGCACCCAGGCTGGGCCCTCCTACAATGAGCAGTTCTTC; cdr3_aa: CASTQAGPSYNEQFF
clone_size: .; d_call: .; v_call: TRBV2; j_call: TRBJ1-5; cdr3_nt: TGTGCCAGCAGTGTTCACACAAATCAGCCCCAGCATTTT; cdr3_aa: CASSVHTNQPQHF
clone_size: .; d_call: TRBD2; v_call: TRBV2; j_call: TRBJ2-7; cdr3_nt: TGTGCCAGCAGGAGACTAGCGGGAGAGGTCGAGCAGTACTTC; cdr3_aa: CASRRLAGEVEQYF
clone_size: .; d_call: .; v_call: TRBV7-9; j_call: TRBJ2-7; cdr3_nt: TGTGCCAGCAGCCCGCGAGGGGGTTTCGAGCAGTACTTC; cdr3_aa: CASSPRGGFEQYF
clone_size: .; d_call: TRBD2; v_call: TRBV11-2; j_call: TRBJ2-5; cdr3_nt: TGTGCCACTAGGGGCGGGAGGGTAGAGACCCAGTACTTC; cdr3_aa: CATRGGRVETQYF
clone_size: .; d_call: .; v_call: TRBV27; j_call: TRBJ2-7; cdr3_nt: TGTGCCAGCAGTTTATCGGGAGGCTACGAGCAGTACTTC; cdr3_aa: CASSLSGGYEQYF
clone_size: .; d_call: .; v_call: TRBV7-8; j_call: TRBJ2-7; cdr3_nt: TGTGCCAGCAGCTCCCTTAGCTCCTACGAGCAGTACTTC; cdr3_aa: CASSSLSSYEQYF
clone_size: .; d_call: .; v_call: TRBV7-9; j_call: TRBJ1-2; cdr3_nt: TGTGCCAGCAGCTTAAATACAATAAACTATGGCTACACCTTC; cdr3_aa: CASSLNTINYGYTF
clone_size: once; d_call: .; v_call: TRBV7-3; j_call: TRBJ2-3; cdr3_nt: TGTGCCAGCAGCTCAAGCGGGAGCACAGATACGCAGTATTTT; cdr3_aa: CASSSSGSTDTQYF
clone_size: .; d_call: TRBD2; v_call: TRBV7-2; j_call: TRBJ2-3; cdr3_nt: TGTGCCAGCAGCTTAACGGCGGGAGGGCACCCGGCAGATACGCAGTATTTT; cdr3_aa: CASSLTAGGHPADTQYF
clone_size: .; d_call: TRBD1; v_call: TRBV27; j_call: TRBJ2-3; cdr3_nt: TGTGCCAGCAGTTCCCGGACAGGGGGCATGGCAGATACGCAGTATTTT; cdr3_aa: CASSSRTGGMADTQYF
clone_size: .; d_call: TRBD1; v_call: TRBV6-6; j_call: TRBJ1-5; cdr3_nt: TGTGCCAGCAGTACCCTCGGGACAGGGGACCAGCCCCAGCATTTT; cdr3_aa: CASSTLGTGDQPQHF
clone_size: .; d_call: TRBD1; v_call: TRBV18; j_call: TRBJ1-4; cdr3_nt: TGTGCCAGCTCACCTTATCGGGACAGCCAATTTGAAAAACTGTTTTTT; cdr3_aa: CASSPYRDSQFEKLFF
clone_size: .; d_call: .; v_call: TRBV21-1; j_call: TRBJ2-2; cdr3_nt: TGTGCCAGCAGCCTTAAAGTGGGGGGCCCAAACACCGGGGAGCTGTTTTTT; cdr3_aa: CASSLKVGGPNTGELFF
clone_size: .; d_call: TRBD2; v_call: TRBV6-4; j_call: TRBJ2-2; cdr3_nt: TGTGCCAGCAGTGACTCAAGACTAGCGGCCGGGGAGCTGTTTTTT; cdr3_aa: CASSDSRLAAGELFF
clone_size: few; d_call: TRBD2; v_call: TRBV4-3; j_call: TRBJ2-7; cdr3_nt: TGCGCCAGCAGCCTCCGACTAGCGGGAGACTCCTACGAGCAGTACTTC; cdr3_aa: CASSLRLAGDSYEQYF
clone_size: .; d_call: TRBD2; v_call: TRBV7-8; j_call: TRBJ2-3; cdr3_nt: TGTGCCAGCAGCGGCCTAGCGGGAGTGTTAGATACGCAGTATTTT; cdr3_aa: CASSGLAGVLDTQYF
clone_size: .; d_call: TRBD2; v_call: TRBV9; j_call: TRBJ2-1; cdr3_nt: TGTGCCAGCAGCGTAGAAGCGGGAGGCTGGAATGAGCAGTTCTTC; cdr3_aa: CASSVEAGGWNEQFF
clone_size: few; d_call: .; v_call: TRBV27; j_call: TRBJ2-7; cdr3_nt: TGTGCCAGCAGTTGGGACCACACCTACGAGCAGTACTTC; cdr3_aa: CASSWDHTYEQYF
clone_size: .; d_call: .; v_call: TRBV27; j_call: TRBJ1-4; cdr3_nt: TGTGCCAGCAGTTTTGCCGGGACGGGGGGAAAACTGTTTTTT; cdr3_aa: CASSFAGTGGKLFF
clone_size: .; d_call: TRBD1; v_call: TRBV4-3; j_call: TRBJ2-4; cdr3_nt: TGCGCCAGCAGCCGGACAGGAGACGCCAAAAACATTCAGTACTTC; cdr3_aa: CASSRTGDAKNIQYF
clone_size: .; d_call: .; v_call: TRBV27; j_call: TRBJ2-1; cdr3_nt: TGTGCCAGCATTGAGAGGGCATCGAGCTCCTACAATGAGCAGTTCTTC; cdr3_aa: CASIERASSSYNEQFF
clone_size: .; d_call: TRBD2; v_call: TRBV15; j_call: TRBJ2-7; cdr3_nt: TGTGCCACCAGCAGAGACCTCCGGACTAGTCGGGTACTTACGGAGCAGTACTTC; cdr3_aa: CATSRDLRTSRVLTEQYF